This passage covers 5 T cell receptor beta chains from one sample sequenced in a study of blood T cell repertoires in COVID-19. The table came from immunoSEQ multiplex PCR; TCRdb's copy has only in-frame clones and leaves some out. The table includes under 65,000 clones, 70% to 85% detected once. Material: PBMCs or T cells enriched from blood (not recorded which). Receptor source: a woman aged 50 to 60 with acute COVID-19.

This chain uses TRBV19 with TRBJ2-1, with 8 bases identical to TRBD2. V was pared by 5 bases and J by 4 bases, with 4 bases of the junction left unmatched. Germline V gene lookup returns CDR1 LNHDA and CDR2 SQIVND (reference sequence). This CDR3 comprises 14 residues. CDR3 nucleotide sequence: TGTGCCAGTAGTCAGCGGGGGAATTACAATGAGCAGTTCTTC. Its protein product is CASSQRGNYNEQFF.

V and J are TRBV11-3 and TRBJ2-5; D not certain. There are 11 residues in the CDR3. Trimming took 4 bases from V and 5 from J, leaving 5 bases between them. Germline V gives CDR1 SGHNT, CDR2 YENEEA. Written as DNA, the CDR3 is TGTGCCAGCAGCTCCCAGGAGACCCAGTACTTC. Its protein is CASSSQETQYF.

The J gene is TRBJ1-1, the V gene TRBV2, with 11 bases identical to TRBD1. V was pared by 6 bases and J by 4 bases, with 1 base of the junction left unmatched. CDR3 length: 13 residues. Germline V gene sequence: CDR1 SNHLY, CDR2 FYNNEI. CDR3 sequence: CASRDRGPTEAFF. The DNA for the CDR3 is TGTGCCAGCAGGGACAGGGGGCCCACTGAAGCTTTCTTT.

The CDR3 nucleotides read TGTGCCAGCAGCCTTACAGGGACCTACGAGCAGTACTTC. This encodes CASSLTGTYEQYF. This chain uses TRBV9 with TRBJ2-7, with D maybe TRBD1 (6 bases). The ends were cut back, 4 bases at V and 2 bases at J, with 10 bases in the middle. Germline CDR1 reads SGDLS; CDR2 reads YYNGEE. The CDR3 is 13 residues long.

The rearrangement joins TRBV7-8 to TRBJ2-1; TRBD2 aligns across 8 bases. Germline V lookup: CDR1 SGHVS, CDR2 FQNEAQ. The CDR3 extends over 14 amino acids. V lost 5 bases, J lost 0 bases, and 0 bases stayed unmatched. CDR3: CASSGTSSYNEQFF. The CDR3 region has the DNA TGTGCCAGCAGCGGGACTAGCTCCTACAATGAGCAGTTCTTC.